The present T cell receptor beta chain was sequenced within a study of CD8 T cells in ankylosing spondylitis (dated by TCRdb to about 2017). General notes on the study: To find TCR variants linked to disease, the study profiled T cell receptor beta repertoires in ankylosing spondylitis patients and healthy donors. Samples of peripheral blood were taken, and for ankylosing spondylitis patients, synovial fluid was collected as well. The whole study cohort included 90 to 120 healthy donors and 25 ankylosing spondylitis patients.

The run used an Illumina HiSeq 2500. TCR beta libraries were prepared by quantitative 5'-RACE with molecular barcodes. In the original analysis: A new computational method, built on a probabilistic model of VDJ rearrangement, was used to identify disease-linked TCR variants. The public reads were reprocessed in TCRdb via fastp at Q25 and MiXCR, keeping in-frame beta chains. Rows matching on CDR3 protein sequence are summarized as one entry with the most common DNA and genes. None of the V and J calls come from the authors' own analysis; TCRdb made them. This sample gives about 130,000 distinct CDR3 sequences in total; roughly a tenth of them show up just once. The top ten constitute more than 3% of the sample. This clonotype came up many times. What antigen it recognizes has not been identified. Nothing much larger sits one base from this clone, and base qualities are not available. General findings and caveats noted by the study authors: Blood from ankylosing spondylitis patients appeared to be characterized by a TCR beta motif composed of eight or nine highly homologous amino acid variants. A CD8+ phenotype was shown by the disease-linked clones, which were found at relatively low frequencies in peripheral blood. Some TCR beta motif variants had previously been reported in synovial fluid and blood of reactive arthritis patients, which suggested common disease-initiation mechanisms. According to the report, matched synovial fluid samples from ankylosing spondylitis patients were significantly enriched for the disease-linked clones.

Trimming at the junction amounts to 2 bases on V and 9 bases on J, and the germline ends lie 14 bases apart. Its CDR3 holds 13 amino acids, cysteine through phenylalanine. Of all the DNA, just the CDR3 is kept, 39 bases in frame from base 1. The germline V gene provides CDR1 MDHEN and CDR2 SYDVKM. Specimen: blood, either unsorted or a sorted T cell fraction (not recorded which). The source is a male donor with ankylosing spondylitis or in good health (not recorded which). Recombination joined TRBV28 with TRBJ2-7; no D gene is confidently identified. The bases read TGTGCCAGCAGTTTACCCCTACTCCGCGTGCAGTACTTC. Its protein product is CASSLPLLRVQYF.